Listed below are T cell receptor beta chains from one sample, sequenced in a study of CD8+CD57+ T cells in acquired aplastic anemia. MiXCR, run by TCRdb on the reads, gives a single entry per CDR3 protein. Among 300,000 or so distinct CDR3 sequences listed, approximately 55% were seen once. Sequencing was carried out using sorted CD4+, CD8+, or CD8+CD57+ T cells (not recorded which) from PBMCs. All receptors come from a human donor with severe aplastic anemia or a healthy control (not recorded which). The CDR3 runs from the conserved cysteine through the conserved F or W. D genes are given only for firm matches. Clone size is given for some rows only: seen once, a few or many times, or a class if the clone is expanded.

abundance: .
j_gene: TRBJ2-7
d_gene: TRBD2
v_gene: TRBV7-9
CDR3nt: TGTGACAGCAGCTTAGTAGGGAGGGGACTCTGGGAGCAGTATTTC
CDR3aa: CDSSLVGRGLWEQYF

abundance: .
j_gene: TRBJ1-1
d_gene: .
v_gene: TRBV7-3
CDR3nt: TGTGCCAGCAGCTCCGCGGGCGGCATGAACACTGAAGCTTTCTTT
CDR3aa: CASSSAGGMNTEAFF

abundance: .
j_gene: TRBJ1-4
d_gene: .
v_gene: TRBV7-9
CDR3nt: TGTGCCAGCAGCCGAGGAGGTGGTAATGAAAAACTGTTTTTT
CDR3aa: CASSRGGGNEKLFF

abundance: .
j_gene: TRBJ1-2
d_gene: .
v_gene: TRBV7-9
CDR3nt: TGTGCCAGTACAACAGGGCCCCTCTACGGCCACACCTTC
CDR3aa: CASTTGPLYGHTF

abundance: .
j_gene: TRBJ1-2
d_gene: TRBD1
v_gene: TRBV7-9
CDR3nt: TGTGCCAGCAGCCATCCGGGACAGGGGAGGCATGGCTACACCTTC
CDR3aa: CASSHPGQGRHGYTF

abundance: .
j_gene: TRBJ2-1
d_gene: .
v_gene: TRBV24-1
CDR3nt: TGTGCCACCAGTGATCCAAGGAAATCCTACAACGAGCAGTTCTTC
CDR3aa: CATSDPRKSYNEQFF

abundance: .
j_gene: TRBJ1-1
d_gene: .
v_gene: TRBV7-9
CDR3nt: TGTGCCAGCAGTGAGGACACTGAAGCTTTCTTT
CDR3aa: CASSEDTEAFF

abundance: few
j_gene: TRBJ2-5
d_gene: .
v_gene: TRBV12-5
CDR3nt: TGTGCTAGTGGAATGGGTGAGACCCAGTACTTC
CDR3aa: CASGMGETQYF

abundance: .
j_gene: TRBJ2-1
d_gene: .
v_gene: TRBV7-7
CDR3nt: TGTGCTAGCAGCTCCCGTGCCAGCGCCGGCAATGAGCAGCTCTTC
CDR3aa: CASSSRASAGNEQLF

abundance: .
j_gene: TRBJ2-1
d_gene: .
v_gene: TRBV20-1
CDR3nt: TGCAGTGCTAGGGACCTGGACGGGAACAATGAGCAGTTCTTC
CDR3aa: CSARDLDGNNEQFF

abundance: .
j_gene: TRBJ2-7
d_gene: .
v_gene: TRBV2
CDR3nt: TGTGCCAGCAGTCACAGCGGGGAGCAGTACTTC
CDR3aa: CASSHSGEQYF

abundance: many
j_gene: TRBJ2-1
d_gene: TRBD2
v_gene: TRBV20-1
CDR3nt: TGCAGTGCGTTGTTCCTGAGCGGGGGGGCCTTCAATGAGCAGTTCTTC
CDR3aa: CSALFLSGGAFNEQFF

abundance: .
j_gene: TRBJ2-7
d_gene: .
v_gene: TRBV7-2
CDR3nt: TGTGCCAGCAGCCAAGTCGGTTCTCCCTTAGGCGAGCAGTACTTC
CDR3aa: CASSQVGSPLGEQYF

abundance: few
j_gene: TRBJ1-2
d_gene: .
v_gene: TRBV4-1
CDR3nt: TGCGCCAGCAGCCAAGTAACGGGAAGGGGGTATGGCTACACCTTC
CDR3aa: CASSQVTGRGYGYTF

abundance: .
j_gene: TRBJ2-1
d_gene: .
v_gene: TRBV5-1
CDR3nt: TGCGCCAGCAGCAAAACGACAGGAATTTACAATGAGCAGTTCTTC
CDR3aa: CASSKTTGIYNEQFF

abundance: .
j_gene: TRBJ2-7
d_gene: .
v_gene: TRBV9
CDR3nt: TGTGCCAGCAGCGCAACAGTAGGGTACGAGCAGTACTTC
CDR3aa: CASSATVGYEQYF

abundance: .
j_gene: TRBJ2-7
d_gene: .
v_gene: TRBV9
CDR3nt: TGTGCCAGCAGCGTAGGCCACCCCTCCGAGCAGTACTTC
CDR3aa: CASSVGHPSEQYF

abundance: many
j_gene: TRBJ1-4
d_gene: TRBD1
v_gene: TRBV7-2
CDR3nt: TGTGCCAGCAGCTTAGTGGGGGGGTCAGGGGGGGAAAAACTGTTTTTT
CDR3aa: CASSLVGGSGGEKLFF

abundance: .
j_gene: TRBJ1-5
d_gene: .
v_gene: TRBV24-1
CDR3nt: TGTGCCACCAGTGACCCCACATGGGATCAGCCCCAGCATTTT
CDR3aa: CATSDPTWDQPQHF

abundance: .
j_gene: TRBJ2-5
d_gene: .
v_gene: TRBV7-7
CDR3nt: TGTGCTAGCAGCTCCCGTACGGACCCCAGCGCGGAGACCCAGTACTTC
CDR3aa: CASSSRTDPSAETQYF

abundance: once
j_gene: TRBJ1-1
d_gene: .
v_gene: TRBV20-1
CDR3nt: TGCAGTGCTGGAGGGGTAAACACTGAAGCTTTCTTT
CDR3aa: CSAGGVNTEAFF

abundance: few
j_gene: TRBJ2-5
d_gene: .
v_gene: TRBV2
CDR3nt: TGTGCCAGCAGTGAAGCCCCGACACTTCAAGAGACCCAGTACTTC
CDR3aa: CASSEAPTLQETQYF

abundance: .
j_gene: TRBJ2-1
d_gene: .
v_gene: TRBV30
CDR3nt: TGTGCCTGGAGTAGAACGTCCTACAATGAGCAGTTCTTC
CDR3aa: CAWSRTSYNEQFF

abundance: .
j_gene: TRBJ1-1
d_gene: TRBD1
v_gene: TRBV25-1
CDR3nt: TGTGCCAGCACGCCCCATGACTACAGGGGTCGGAACACTGAAGCTTTCTTT
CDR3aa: CASTPHDYRGRNTEAFF

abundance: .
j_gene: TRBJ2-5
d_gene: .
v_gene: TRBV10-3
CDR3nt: TGTGCCAGCAGGGCGGGGGCCCTTCAAGAGACCCAGTACTTC
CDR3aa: CASRAGALQETQYF

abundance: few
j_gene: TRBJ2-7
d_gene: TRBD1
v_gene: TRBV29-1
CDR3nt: TGCAGCGTTGAGACTTCGGGACAGCGCTCGGACGAGCAGTACTTC
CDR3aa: CSVETSGQRSDEQYF

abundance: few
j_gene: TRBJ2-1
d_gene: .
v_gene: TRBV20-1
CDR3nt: TGCAGTGCTAGAGATCAACCGGGCGGACCTCCGTACTTC
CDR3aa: CSARDQPGGPPYF

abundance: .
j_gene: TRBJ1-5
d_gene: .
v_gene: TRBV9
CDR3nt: TGTGCCAGCAGTTCCACCGAGTGGCGAGGGGGCAATCAGCCCCAGCATTTT
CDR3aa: CASSSTEWRGGNQPQHF

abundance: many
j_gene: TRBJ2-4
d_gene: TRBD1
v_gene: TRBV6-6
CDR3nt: TGTGCCAGCAGTGAGTCAGACAGGGAAGAGGACTTC
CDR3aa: CASSESDREEDF

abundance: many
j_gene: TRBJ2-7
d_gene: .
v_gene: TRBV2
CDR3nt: TGTGCCAGCAGCCCGACGGGCAGGGGGGCCTACGAGCAGTACTTC
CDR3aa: CASSPTGRGAYEQYF

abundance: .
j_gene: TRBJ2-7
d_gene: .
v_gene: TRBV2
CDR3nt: TGTGCCAGCATTCCCCCCGGGACTTCCTACGAGCAGTACTTC
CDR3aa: CASIPPGTSYEQYF

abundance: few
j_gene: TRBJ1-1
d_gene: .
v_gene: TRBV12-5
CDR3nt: TGTGCTAGCGAATTCGAGGGGGGGGAAGCTTTCTTT
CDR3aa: CASEFEGGEAFF

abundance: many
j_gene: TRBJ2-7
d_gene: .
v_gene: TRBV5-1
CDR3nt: TGCGCCAGCAGCTTGGTTCCGGAATCCTACGAGCAGTACTTC
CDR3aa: CASSLVPESYEQYF

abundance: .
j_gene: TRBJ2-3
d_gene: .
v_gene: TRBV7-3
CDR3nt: TGTGCCAGCAGCTTAACGGACACCACAGATACGCAGTATTTT
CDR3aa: CASSLTDTTDTQYF

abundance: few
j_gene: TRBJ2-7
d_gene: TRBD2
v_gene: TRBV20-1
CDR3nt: TGCAGTGCTAGGGAATTAGCGGGAGGACACTACGAGCAGTACTTC
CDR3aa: CSARELAGGHYEQYF

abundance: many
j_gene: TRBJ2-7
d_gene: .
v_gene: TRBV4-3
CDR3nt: TGCGCCAGCAGGACAAGTTCGAGCTCCTACGAGCAGTACTTC
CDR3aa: CASRTSSSSYEQYF

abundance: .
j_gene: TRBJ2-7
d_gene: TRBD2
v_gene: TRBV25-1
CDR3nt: TGTGCCAGCAGTGCCTCCCGACGCGGGAGGACCTACGAGCAGTACTTC
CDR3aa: CASSASRRGRTYEQYF

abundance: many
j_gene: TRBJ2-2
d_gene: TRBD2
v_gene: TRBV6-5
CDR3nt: TGTGCCAGCAGTTACCCTGGCGGGGGGAGAGGGACCGGGGAGCTGTTTTTT
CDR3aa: CASSYPGGGRGTGELFF

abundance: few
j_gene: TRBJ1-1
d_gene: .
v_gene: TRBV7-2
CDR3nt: TGTGCCAGCAGCTTAGCGACAGGTGAAGCTTTCTTT
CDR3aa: CASSLATGEAFF

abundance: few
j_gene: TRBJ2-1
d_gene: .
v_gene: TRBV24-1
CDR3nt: TGTGCCACCAGTGCACAAAGGGGGGTCAACAATGAGCAGTTCTTC
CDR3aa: CATSAQRGVNNEQFF

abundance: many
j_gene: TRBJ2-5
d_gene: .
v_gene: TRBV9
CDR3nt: TGTGCCAGCAGCGTAGAAGTGGGGACCCAGTACTTC
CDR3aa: CASSVEVGTQYF

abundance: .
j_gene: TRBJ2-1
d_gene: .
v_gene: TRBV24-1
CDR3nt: TGTGCCACCAGTGGCCTATCCCGGGACTTCCAAGGGAATGAGCAGTTCTTC
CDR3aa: CATSGLSRDFQGNEQFF

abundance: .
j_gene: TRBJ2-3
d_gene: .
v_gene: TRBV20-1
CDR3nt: TGCAGTGCTGCAGAGGGTAATACGCAGTATTTT
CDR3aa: CSAAEGNTQYF

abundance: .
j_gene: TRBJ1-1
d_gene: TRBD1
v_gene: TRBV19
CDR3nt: TGTGCCAGTATCCCCGGGTCGGGACAGGGGAACACTGAAGCTTTCTTT
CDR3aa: CASIPGSGQGNTEAFF

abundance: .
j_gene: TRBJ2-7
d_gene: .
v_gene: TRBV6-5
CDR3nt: TGTGCCAGCAGTTATGGCGGGACACGCGACGAGCAGTACTTC
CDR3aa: CASSYGGTRDEQYF

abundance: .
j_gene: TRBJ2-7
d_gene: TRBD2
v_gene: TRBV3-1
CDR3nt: TGTGCCAGCAGCCAAACCCTACTAGCGGGAGAGGTCTACGAGCAGTACTTC
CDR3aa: CASSQTLLAGEVYEQYF

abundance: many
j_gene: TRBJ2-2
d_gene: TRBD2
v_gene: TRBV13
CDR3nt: TGTGCCAGCAGCCCTAGTGCGGGGGGGCCAACCGGGGAGCTGTTTTTT
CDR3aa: CASSPSAGGPTGELFF

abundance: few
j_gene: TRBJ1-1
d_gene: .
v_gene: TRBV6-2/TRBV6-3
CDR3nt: TGTACCTGTGAGGTGCCGAACACTGAAGCTTTCTTT
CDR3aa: CTCEVPNTEAFF

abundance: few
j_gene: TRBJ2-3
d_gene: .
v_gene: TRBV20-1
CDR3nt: TGCAGTGCTCCGGACACGATAAGCACAGATACGCAGTATTTT
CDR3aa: CSAPDTISTDTQYF

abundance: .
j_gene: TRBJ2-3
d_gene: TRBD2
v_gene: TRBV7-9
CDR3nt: TGTGCCGCAGAGGGACTAGCGGGAGCAGATACGCAGTATTTT
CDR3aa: CAAEGLAGADTQYF

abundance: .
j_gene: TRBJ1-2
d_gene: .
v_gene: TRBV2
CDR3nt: TGTGCCAGCAGTGACTTTTTGGGGGCGCTAGCTAACTATGGCTACACCTTC
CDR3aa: CASSDFLGALANYGYTF

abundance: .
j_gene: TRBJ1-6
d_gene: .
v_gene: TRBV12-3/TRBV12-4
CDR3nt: TGTGCCAGCAGTTTGAGGGGGGTTAATTCACCCCTCCACTTT
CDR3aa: CASSLRGVNSPLHF

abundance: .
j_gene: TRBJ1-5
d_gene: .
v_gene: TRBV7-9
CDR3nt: TGTGCCAGCAGCCTCGGACCGAGCTCCGGGCAGCCCCAGCATTTT
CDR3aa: CASSLGPSSGQPQHF

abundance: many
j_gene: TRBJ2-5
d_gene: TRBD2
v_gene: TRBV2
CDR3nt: TGTGCCACCCGCCTGACTAGCGGGGGGGCTGAGACCCAGTACTTC
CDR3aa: CATRLTSGGAETQYF

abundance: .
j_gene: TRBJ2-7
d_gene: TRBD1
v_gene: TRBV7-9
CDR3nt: TGTGCCAGCAGCCACAGGATCGGGACAGGGGCCTACGAGCAGTACTTC
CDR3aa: CASSHRIGTGAYEQYF